Each of the 13 T cell receptor beta chains below was sequenced from the same sample in a study of CD8+ T cells in alopecia areata. In each case, RNA was isolated and then reverse transcribed into cDNA as the sequencing template. TCRdb's table, derived via immunoSEQ multiplex PCR, lists solely in-frame clones and lacks some. The table records over 100,000 clones, about 50% of them present only once. Sample: CD8+ T cells sorted from blood, taken at week 0. The receptors shown here come from a human donor with alopecia areata.

This clone was recorded many times. In DNA, the CDR3 is TGCGCCAGCAGTGATTTGGGGGAAGCTTTCTTT. Translating gives CASSDLGEAFF. This chain uses TRBV10-2 with TRBJ1-1; no reliable D call. V was clipped by 3 bases and J by 8 bases, with 7 bases between them. The CDR3 sequence is 11 residues long. Germline V gene sequence: CDR1 WSHSY, CDR2 SAAADI.

The chain uses TRBV5-4 and TRBJ2-1, with D perhaps matching TRBD2 (5 bases). The CDR3 spans 12 residues. V dropped 2 bases and J dropped 8 bases, with 8 bases sitting between them. Germline V CDR1 and CDR2: SGHNT, YYREEE (reference sequence). The CDR3 loop reads CASSLADHEQFF. In DNA form, the CDR3 reads TGTGCCAGCAGCTTAGCGGATCATGAGCAGTTCTTC.

CDR3 nucleotides: TGTGCCAGCAGCTACTGGACAGGGAGTTTTTCACCCCTCCACTTT. The encoded protein is CASSYWTGSFSPLHF. The rearrangement links TRBV5-6 to TRBJ1-6; 8 bases are shared with TRBD1. V was pared by 3 bases and J by 9 bases, with 8 bases of the junction left unmatched. Germline lookup yields CDR1 SGHDT and CDR2 YYEEEE. CDR3 length: 15 residues. Filled out from reference TRBV5-6 and TRBJ1-6, the complete variable domain reads DAGVTQSPTHLIKTRGQQVTLRCSPKSGHDTVSWYQQALGQGPQFIFQYYEEEERQRGNFPDRFSGHQFPNYSSELNVNALLLGDSALYLCASSYWTGSFSPLHFGNGTRLTVT.

This sequence joins TRBV4-1 and TRBJ2-3, with D perhaps being TRBD1 or TRBD2 (6 bases each). Germline V gene sequence: CDR1 MGHRA, CDR2 YSYEKL. This CDR3 comprises 17 residues. The V end lost 0 bases, the J end lost 2 bases, and 15 bases lay between the germline ends. CDR3 sequence reads: CASSQEGGTSVTDTQYF. For the CDR3, the DNA is TGCGCCAGCAGCCAAGAGGGCGGGACAAGCGTCACAGATACGCAGTATTTT.

The genes are TRBV7-9 and TRBJ1-4, with D perhaps matching TRBD1 (6 bases). The germline CDR1 and CDR2 sequences are SEHNR and FQNEAQ (reference sequence). The CDR3 has 16 amino acids. Trimming left V 1 base short and J 8 bases short, with 17 bases between. The CDR3 coding sequence is TGTGCCAGCAGCTTAGTGGCAGGGGAGGGGAGAGAAAAACTGTTTTTT. This gives the protein CASSLVAGEGREKLFF.

This chain connects TRBV4-1 to TRBJ2-5; 9 nucleotides agree with TRBD1. The germline CDR1 and CDR2 sequences are MGHRA and YSYEKL. The V gene end was trimmed by 3 bases and the J gene end by 5 bases; junction bases not matched to a gene: 7. The CDR3 runs 15 residues. In DNA form, the CDR3 reads TGCGCCAGCAGCCACCAACAGGGGGCCGGGGAGACCCAGTACTTC. Translated, it gives CASSHQQGAGETQYF.

This chain connects TRBV13 to TRBJ2-4; D gene uncertain. Trimming pared 3 bases from V and 6 bases from J, leaving 9 bases between. The germline CDR1 and CDR2 sequences are PRHDT and FYEKMQ (reference sequence). The CDR3 runs 13 residues. Here the CDR3 reads CASSLYSGNIQYF. The CDR3 bases are TGTGCCAGCAGCTTGTACAGTGGAAACATTCAGTACTTC.

The chain has TRBV19 and TRBJ1-5; D is ambiguous. CDR3 length equals 16 residues. Germline V CDR1 and CDR2: LNHDA, SQIVND (reference sequence). V lost 5 bases and J lost 2, with 16 bases in between. DNA for the CDR3: TGTGCCAGTAGTGCCCCCGGGAAAAGGGGCAATCAGCCCCAGCATTTT. It encodes CASSAPGKRGNQPQHF.

The gene calls are TRBV7-2 and TRBJ1-2; no clear D gene. From germline, CDR1 is SGHTA and CDR2 FQGNSA. The CDR3 extends over 12 amino acids. Trimming left V 3 bases short and J 8 bases short, with 10 bases between. The CDR3 loop reads CASSLVDWGYTF. In DNA, the CDR3 is TGTGCCAGCAGCTTGGTGGATTGGGGCTACACCTTC.

The J gene is TRBJ2-7, the V gene TRBV29-1; TRBD1 matches at 9 bases. Trimming cost V 7 bases and J 6 bases; bases outside gene matches: 7. This CDR3 is built from 12 residues. CDR1 is SQVTM and CDR2 is ANQGSEA in the germline V gene. The CDR3 reads CSATGTGLEQYF. The CDR3 DNA reads TGCAGCGCCACCGGGACAGGGCTCGAGCAGTACTTC.

V and J are TRBV6-5 and TRBJ2-2, with D unclear. V shed 5 bases and J shed 1 base, with 8 bases lying between them. The CDR3 contains 14 residues. CDR1 is MNHEY and CDR2 is SVGAGI in the germline V gene. The chain's CDR3 is CASSVLGNTGELFF. CDR3 DNA: TGTGCCAGCAGTGTGCTGGGGAACACCGGGGAGCTGTTTTTT.

In this sample, this clone turned up a few times. The V call is TRBV7-3, the J call TRBJ1-1; D uncertain. CDR1 and CDR2 (germline): SGHTA, FQGTGA. With 1 base removed from V and 2 bases from J, the gap between germline ends came to 8 bases. This CDR3 is 14 amino acids long. The CDR3 DNA sequence: TGTGCCAGCAGCTTAATTGGCGGTAACACTGAAGCTTTCTTT. This gives the protein CASSLIGGNTEAFF.

This clone has more than one count but fewer than ten. The rearrangement joins TRBV2 to TRBJ2-7; the D is unclear. This CDR3 is 14 amino acids long. V was clipped by 3 bases and J by 3 bases, with 12 bases between them. CDR1 is SNHLY and CDR2 is FYNNEI in the germline V gene. DNA of the CDR3: TGTGCCAGCAGTGATACCGACATAGGCTACGAGCAGTACTTC. Its protein product is CASSDTDIGYEQYF.